The 17 T cell receptor beta chains below come from one sample, sequenced in a study of blood T cell repertoires in COVID-19. Clones were sequenced by immunoSEQ multiplex PCR, and TCRdb holds only the in-frame ones, with some missing. The sample contains 400,000 to 450,000 clones, 88% of which appear only once. What was sequenced was peripheral blood. These receptors were obtained from a woman in her 50s with COVID-19, enrolled during active disease.

This clone has only one observation. This chain connects TRBV2 to TRBJ2-7; the D gene is possibly TRBD1 (6 bases). The CDR3 contains 13 residues. The germline V gene encodes CDR1 SNHLY and CDR2 FYNNEI. V was cut by 4 bases and J by 8 bases, with 15 bases left in between. In nucleotides, the CDR3 is TGTGCCAGCAGTGCCGGGACCCAGGGGAAGCAGTACTTC. Its translation is CASSAGTQGKQYF. Combining the CDR3 with reference TRBV2 and TRBJ2-7 gives the whole variable domain EPEVTQTPSHQVTQMGQEVILRCVPISNHLYFYWYRQILGQKVEFLVSFYNNEISEKSEIFDDQFSVERPDGSNFTLKIRSTKLEDSAMYFCASSAGTQGKQYFGPGTRLTVT.

The chain is built from TRBV6-5 and TRBJ1-1; D unresolved. The germline CDR1 and CDR2 sequences are MNHEY and SVGAGI. The ends were cut back, 6 bases at V and 2 bases at J, with 13 bases in the middle. The CDR3 has 14 residues. DNA of the CDR3: TGTGCCAGCAGACCCTCCGGCGGAAACACTGAAGCTTTCTTT. Protein product: CASRPSGGNTEAFF.

The V gene is TRBV6-5, the J gene TRBJ1-1, with D uncertain. The CDR3 has 11 amino acids. V was shortened by 9 bases and J by 1 base, with 6 bases between the two germline ends. Germline V gives CDR1 MNHEY, CDR2 SVGAGI. The CDR3 sequence: CASEQNTEAFF. In DNA, the CDR3 is TGTGCCAGTGAACAGAACACTGAAGCTTTCTTT.

The V and J genes are TRBV4-1 and TRBJ2-1, with unresolved D. Trimming removed 1 base from V and 7 bases from J, with 8 bases in between. Germline V gene lookup returns CDR1 MGHRA and CDR2 YSYEKL. The CDR3 is made up of 13 amino acids. CDR3 protein: CASSQAPRNEQFF. CDR3 nucleotide sequence: TGCGCCAGCAGCCAAGCCCCCCGGAATGAGCAGTTCTTC.

The rearrangement uses TRBV5-1 and TRBJ1-2, with 9 bases that match TRBD1. V shed 3 bases and J 8 bases; nucleotides not matched to a gene: 8. Germline lookup yields CDR1 SGHRS and CDR2 YFSETQ. The CDR3 sequence is 14 residues long. CDR3 sequence: CASSSAGTGLGYTF. DNA for the CDR3: TGCGCCAGCAGCTCAGCCGGGACAGGGTTGGGCTACACCTTC.

The genes are TRBV7-8 and TRBJ1-6; D is possibly TRBD1 (5 bases). CDR1 is SGHVS, CDR2 FQNEAQ, per germline. The CDR3 consists of 15 residues. The ends were cut back, 5 bases at V and 11 bases at J, with 19 bases in the middle. CDR3 DNA: TGTGCCAGCAGCCGGGAGGGCGGGGGGTCGGCACCCCTCCACTTT. Translating it yields CASSREGGGSAPLHF.

The rearrangement uses TRBV10-3 and TRBJ1-2; TRBD1 matches at 7 bases. V gave up 2 bases and J gave up 8 bases; unmatched junction bases: 11. CDR3 size: 15 residues. CDR1 and CDR2 from the germline V gene are ENHRY and SYGVKD. The CDR3 is CAISEPADRDVGYTF. The CDR3 DNA reads TGTGCCATCAGTGAGCCGGCTGACAGGGACGTGGGCTACACCTTC.

The CDR3 loop reads CASSEGGLNGYTF. DNA of the CDR3: TGTGCCAGCAGTGAAGGAGGGCTTAATGGCTACACCTTC. The chain carries TRBV2 and TRBJ1-2; D gene uncertain. Germline V lookup: CDR1 SNHLY, CDR2 FYNNEI. Trimming stripped 1 base from V and 6 bases from J, with 9 bases between. The CDR3 is 13 amino acids.

This clone was seen a single time. The rearrangement uses TRBV24-1 and TRBJ2-7; no clear D gene. V was clipped by 0 bases and J by 5 bases, with 7 bases between them. Per germline, CDR1 KGHDR and CDR2 SFDVKD. This CDR3 is built from 13 residues. The CDR3 sequence: CATSDLRRHEQYF. CDR3 sequence (DNA): TGTGCCACCAGTGATTTGAGGCGGCACGAGCAGTACTTC.

The CDR3 DNA follows: TGTGCCTGGAGTTCCGGGACAAACACTGAAGCTTTCTTT. It encodes CAWSSGTNTEAFF. V gene TRBV30 combines with J gene TRBJ1-1, with D possibly matching TRBD1 (6 bases). Germline assignment: CDR1 GTSNPN and CDR2 SVGIG (reference sequence). This CDR3 has 13 amino acids. Trimming stripped 2 bases from V and 2 bases from J, with 9 bases between.

The chain employs TRBV10-3 and TRBJ1-2; TRBD1 is a possible D gene (5 bases). This CDR3 has 13 amino acids. Germline CDR1 ENHRY, CDR2 SYGVKD. The V end lost 6 bases, the J end lost 7 bases, and 15 bases lay between the germline ends. CDR3 residues: CAIRPTGPGGYTF. In DNA form, the CDR3 reads TGTGCCATCAGGCCCACAGGACCAGGTGGCTACACCTTC.

The gene calls are TRBV3-1 (or the pseudogene TRBV3-2) and TRBJ2-5, with 13 nucleotides matching TRBD2. This CDR3 comprises 23 residues. Germline V gives CDR1 LGHDT, CDR2 YNNKEL (reference sequence). The V gene end was trimmed by 1 base and the J gene end by 0 bases; junction bases not matched to a gene: 20. DNA for the CDR3: TGTGCCAGCAGCCAAGGTATACTAGCGGGGGGGCCTTATCATTCTGCGAACCAAGAGACCCAGTACTTC. The encoded protein is CASSQGILAGGPYHSANQETQYF.

The chain has TRBV4-1 and TRBJ2-2; 8 bases are shared with TRBD1. This CDR3 spans 19 amino acids. CDR1 and CDR2 (germline): MGHRA, YSYEKL. The V gene end was trimmed by 1 base and the J gene end by 3 bases; junction bases not matched to a gene: 13. CDR3 bases: TGCGCCAGCAGCCAAGTGGCCCGCCACCCGGGACAGGACACCGGGGAGCTGTTTTTT. Its protein is CASSQVARHPGQDTGELFF.

V and J are TRBV6-5 and TRBJ1-2; D remains unclear. Germline assignment: CDR1 MNHEY and CDR2 SVGAGI. This CDR3 is built from 14 residues. V shed 4 bases and J shed 5 bases, with 14 bases lying between them. The CDR3 bases are TGTGCCAGCAGTTCCCCCTCTACTCCATATGGCTACACCTTC. Its protein product is CASSSPSTPYGYTF.

The chain uses TRBV9 and TRBJ2-3; TRBD2 is a possible D gene (6 bases). This CDR3 has 17 amino acids. V was clipped by 4 bases and J by 0 bases, with 18 bases between them. Germline assignment: CDR1 SGDLS and CDR2 YYNGEE. The CDR3 DNA follows: TGTGCCAGCAGCCCCTCTAATAGAGGGACTAGCACAGATACGCAGTATTTT. Translated, it gives CASSPSNRGTSTDTQYF.

The V and J genes are TRBV19 and TRBJ1-2; possible D gene TRBD1, 6 bases. The CDR3 covers 14 residues. Germline CDR1 reads LNHDA; CDR2 reads SQIVND (reference sequence). V was trimmed by 6 bases and J by 3 bases, leaving 14 bases between them. CDR3 sequence (DNA): TGTGCCAGTAGCACACAGGGTATCTACTATGGCTACACCTTC. Protein sequence: CASSTQGIYYGYTF.

The chain joins TRBV24-1 to TRBJ2-5, with TRBD2 identical over 8 bases. V gave up 5 bases and J gave up 4 bases; unmatched junction bases: 2. Looked up from germline, CDR1 is KGHDR and CDR2 is SFDVKD. This CDR3 is 13 amino acids long. DNA for the CDR3: TGTGCCACCAGTGCTAGCGGGCCAGAGACCCAGTACTTC. Protein sequence: CATSASGPETQYF.